A selection of T cell receptor beta chains follows, all from one sample in a study of radiotherapy plus CTLA-4 blockade in lung cancer. The repertoire was sequenced with immunoSEQ multiplex PCR; TCRdb's copy has only in-frame clones and lacks some. Of approximately 73,000 clones listed, around nine tenths are singletons. This material consisted of peripheral blood, taken from a patient treated with radiotherapy plus ipilimumab. The receptor source for this set is a human donor with non-small cell lung cancer that progressed on radiotherapy plus ipilimumab. Each CDR3 is given with its conserved first and last residue.

J gene,V gene,CDR3 protein
TRBJ2-1,TRBV4-1,CASSQHQSSYNEQFF
TRBJ2-7,TRBV28,CASTYHTGYYEQYF
TRBJ1-4,TRBV30,CAWSVREKLFF
TRBJ2-7,TRBV6-6,CASSYGGRAFEQYF
TRBJ2-3,TRBV5-6,CASSLANGVTQYF
TRBJ1-3,TRBV10-1,CASSPLGGNTIYF
TRBJ2-1,TRBV6-5,CASSYVTGPYNEQFF
TRBJ2-1,TRBV7-9,CASSMTYNEQFF
TRBJ2-3,TRBV30,CAWAGQGALDTQYF
TRBJ1-1,TRBV7-9,CASSPLGPEAFF
TRBJ1-1,TRBV6-6,CASSYSSPVEAFF
TRBJ2-7,TRBV2,CASSTSGSFNEQYF
TRBJ2-1,TRBV29-1,CSVDSGRSNEQFF
TRBJ2-1,TRBV9,CASSSRTSGSSYNEQFF
TRBJ1-2,TRBV29-1,CSVELGYGYTF
TRBJ2-2,TRBV5-1,CASSKLGQGGAGELFF
TRBJ1-4,TRBV4-1,CASSQTENEKLFF
TRBJ2-3,TRBV19,CASNAGTSGTDTQYF
TRBJ2-1,TRBV6-1,CASSVIGGEDEQFF
TRBJ2-7,TRBV18,CASSLRGLPGQGSREQYF
TRBJ1-5,TRBV4-1,CASSQEMALGNQPQHF
TRBJ2-1,TRBV9,CASSHPAGGGLAYNEQFF
TRBJ2-3,TRBV6-6,CASSYVSPTDTQYF
TRBJ1-1,TRBV30,CAWTTPINTEAFF
TRBJ2-1,TRBV4-1,CASSRTPDRSEQFF
TRBJ2-2,TRBV4-1,CASSQVETLGAGELFF
TRBJ2-2,TRBV5-1,CASSLDRAGAGELFF